The rows below give T cell receptor beta chains drawn from one sample of a study of shared clonotypes between healthy human individuals. TCRdb's copy holds only in-frame clones and misses some; the assay was immunoSEQ multiplex PCR. The sample contains a few million clones, more than 85% of which appear only once. The sequenced sample consisted of naive CD4+ T cells from PBMCs. These TCRs come from a man aged 18 to 35 in good health. Some clones in this sample may be carry-over from other donors' samples. Each CDR3 is given with its conserved first and last residue. D genes are given only for firm matches. Clone size is not always given. Where it is, it says once, few, many or a class for expanded clones.

abundance: NA
v_gene: TRBV28
j_gene: TRBJ2-7
d_gene: NA
CDR3nt: TGTGCCAGCAGTTTGAGCGGAGGGCTTACCTACGAGCAGTACTTC
CDR3aa: CASSLSGGLTYEQYF

abundance: NA
v_gene: TRBV9
j_gene: TRBJ2-3
d_gene: NA
CDR3nt: TGTGCCAGCAGCGTAGAGATAGGGACAGATACGCAGTATTTT
CDR3aa: CASSVEIGTDTQYF

abundance: NA
v_gene: TRBV19
j_gene: TRBJ2-7
d_gene: TRBD1
CDR3nt: TGTGCCAGTACCTCCGGGACAGGGAGGTGGGGGAACTACGAGCAGTACTTC
CDR3aa: CASTSGTGRWGNYEQYF

abundance: NA
v_gene: TRBV18
j_gene: TRBJ2-3
d_gene: TRBD1
CDR3nt: TGTGCCAGCTCGCCTCGACAGGGAAACACAGATACGCAGTATTTT
CDR3aa: CASSPRQGNTDTQYF

abundance: NA
v_gene: TRBV28
j_gene: TRBJ2-7
d_gene: TRBD1
CDR3nt: TGTGCCAGCAGTCACCGGGACAGGGTTTTCTACGAGCAGTACTTC
CDR3aa: CASSHRDRVFYEQYF

abundance: NA
v_gene: TRBV6-6
j_gene: TRBJ2-7
d_gene: TRBD2
CDR3nt: TGTGCCAGCAGTTACTCCCTAGCGGGAGTCCACGAGCAGTACTTC
CDR3aa: CASSYSLAGVHEQYF

abundance: NA
v_gene: TRBV6-5
j_gene: TRBJ1-1
d_gene: NA
CDR3nt: TGTGCCAGCTTCAAATGGGGGAGGGAGGGTGAAGCTTTCTTT
CDR3aa: CASFKWGREGEAFF

abundance: NA
v_gene: TRBV5-1
j_gene: TRBJ2-7
d_gene: NA
CDR3nt: TGCGCCAGCAGCTTGGGGGGGCTAGGCTACGAGCAGTACTTC
CDR3aa: CASSLGGLGYEQYF

abundance: NA
v_gene: TRBV7-3
j_gene: TRBJ1-3
d_gene: NA
CDR3nt: TGTGCCAGCAGCTTAACGGCCATCAGCTCTGGAAACACCATATATTTT
CDR3aa: CASSLTAISSGNTIYF

abundance: NA
v_gene: TRBV19
j_gene: TRBJ1-3
d_gene: NA
CDR3nt: TGTGCCAGTAGTCCCACGAACTCTGGAAACACCATATATTTT
CDR3aa: CASSPTNSGNTIYF

abundance: NA
v_gene: TRBV9
j_gene: TRBJ1-1
d_gene: TRBD1
CDR3nt: TGTGCCAGCAGCCAAGGGGGCTTTATTGGGACTGAAGCTTTCTTT
CDR3aa: CASSQGGFIGTEAFF

abundance: NA
v_gene: TRBV5-8
j_gene: TRBJ2-1
d_gene: TRBD2
CDR3nt: TGTGCCAGCAGACCGCGAGCGGGAGCGGAGCATGAGCAGTTCTTC
CDR3aa: CASRPRAGAEHEQFF

abundance: NA
v_gene: TRBV5-5
j_gene: TRBJ1-3
d_gene: NA
CDR3nt: TGTGCCAGCAGCTTGGTGCGGCAAACTGGAAACACCATATATTTT
CDR3aa: CASSLVRQTGNTIYF

abundance: NA
v_gene: TRBV6-5
j_gene: TRBJ2-5
d_gene: NA
CDR3nt: TGTGCCAGCAGTCGAGACCGAGAGGAGACCCAGTACTTC
CDR3aa: CASSRDREETQYF

abundance: few
v_gene: TRBV4-2
j_gene: TRBJ1-1
d_gene: NA
CDR3nt: TGTGCCAGCAGCCGGGGGCAGCAGAACACTGAAGCTTTCTTT
CDR3aa: CASSRGQQNTEAFF

abundance: NA
v_gene: TRBV10-2
j_gene: TRBJ1-2
d_gene: NA
CDR3nt: TGCGCCAGCAGTGAGCCGGGGGACTATGGCTACACCTTC
CDR3aa: CASSEPGDYGYTF

abundance: NA
v_gene: TRBV7-9
j_gene: TRBJ1-3
d_gene: TRBD1
CDR3nt: TGTGCCAGCAGCGTGGGACAGGTGGGGCTAAACACCATATATTTT
CDR3aa: CASSVGQVGLNTIYF

abundance: NA
v_gene: TRBV2
j_gene: TRBJ2-5
d_gene: TRBD2
CDR3nt: TGTGCCAGCAGTGTAATGTCTAGCGGGAGCGGGCGGGAGACCCAGTACTTC
CDR3aa: CASSVMSSGSGRETQYF

abundance: NA
v_gene: TRBV2
j_gene: TRBJ2-1
d_gene: NA
CDR3nt: TGTGCCAGCAGAAGTACCCCAGACAGACCCAATGAGCAGTTCTTC
CDR3aa: CASRSTPDRPNEQFF

abundance: NA
v_gene: TRBV5-1
j_gene: TRBJ2-5
d_gene: TRBD1
CDR3nt: TGCGCCAGCAGCTCCGGGACAGGTGAAGAGACCCAGTACTTC
CDR3aa: CASSSGTGEETQYF

abundance: NA
v_gene: TRBV6-5
j_gene: TRBJ2-7
d_gene: NA
CDR3nt: TGTGCCAGCAGTTACGCGGGCACTACCTACGAGCAGTACTTC
CDR3aa: CASSYAGTTYEQYF

abundance: NA
v_gene: TRBV5-4
j_gene: TRBJ2-3
d_gene: NA
CDR3nt: TGTGCCAGCAGCGGGGCCAATCCCCCAGATACGCAGTATTTT
CDR3aa: CASSGANPPDTQYF

abundance: NA
v_gene: TRBV4-3
j_gene: TRBJ2-1
d_gene: NA
CDR3nt: TGCGCCAGCAGCCCCCGGGACGCGAGTGAGCAGTTCTTC
CDR3aa: CASSPRDASEQFF

abundance: NA
v_gene: TRBV5-1
j_gene: TRBJ1-2
d_gene: NA
CDR3nt: TGCGCCAGCAGCTCGACAGGTCCTTCCTATGGCTACACCTTC
CDR3aa: CASSSTGPSYGYTF

abundance: NA
v_gene: TRBV9
j_gene: TRBJ2-3
d_gene: NA
CDR3nt: TGTGCCAGCAGCGTAGGCCCTGGCACAGATACGCAGTATTTT
CDR3aa: CASSVGPGTDTQYF

abundance: NA
v_gene: TRBV4-1
j_gene: TRBJ2-7
d_gene: NA
CDR3nt: TGCGCCAGCAGCCAAGGACTGACGTTCCCCTACGAGCAGTACTTC
CDR3aa: CASSQGLTFPYEQYF

abundance: NA
v_gene: TRBV4-3
j_gene: TRBJ2-1
d_gene: NA
CDR3nt: TGCGCCAGCAGCCCCCTCGGGTCCTACAATGAGCAGTTCTTC
CDR3aa: CASSPLGSYNEQFF

abundance: NA
v_gene: TRBV7-9
j_gene: TRBJ1-1
d_gene: NA
CDR3nt: TGTGCCAGCAGCTTTGGGAACACTGAAGCTTTCTTT
CDR3aa: CASSFGNTEAFF

abundance: NA
v_gene: TRBV6-6
j_gene: TRBJ1-1
d_gene: NA
CDR3nt: TGTGCCAGCAGTTACTCGAGGGCCGAGACTGAAGCTTTCTTT
CDR3aa: CASSYSRAETEAFF

abundance: NA
v_gene: TRBV5-1
j_gene: TRBJ2-7
d_gene: TRBD2
CDR3nt: TGCGCCAGCAGCCCGTGGACTAGCGTGAGCTCCTACGAGCAGTACTTC
CDR3aa: CASSPWTSVSSYEQYF

abundance: NA
v_gene: TRBV28
j_gene: TRBJ2-3
d_gene: NA
CDR3nt: TGTGCCAGCAGTTTAGGGGTAGCGGCAGATACGCAGTATTTT
CDR3aa: CASSLGVAADTQYF

abundance: NA
v_gene: TRBV14
j_gene: TRBJ2-1
d_gene: NA
CDR3nt: TGTGCCAGCAGCCTCCTTGGCACTCTCGGCTCCTACAATGAGCAGTTCTTC
CDR3aa: CASSLLGTLGSYNEQFF

abundance: NA
v_gene: TRBV2
j_gene: TRBJ1-2
d_gene: TRBD1
CDR3nt: TGTGCCACCCGACCAGACAGGGAAAATGGCTACACCTTC
CDR3aa: CATRPDRENGYTF

abundance: NA
v_gene: TRBV7-2
j_gene: TRBJ1-1
d_gene: NA
CDR3nt: TGTGCCAGCAGCCCGTATTACATGAACACTGAAGCTTTCTTT
CDR3aa: CASSPYYMNTEAFF

abundance: NA
v_gene: TRBV7-2
j_gene: TRBJ2-4
d_gene: NA
CDR3nt: TGTGCCAGCAGCTTGGGGGGGCTAGCCAAAAACATTCAGTACTTC
CDR3aa: CASSLGGLAKNIQYF

abundance: NA
v_gene: TRBV5-8
j_gene: TRBJ1-5
d_gene: NA
CDR3nt: TGTGCCAGCAGCTCCGACGGTGGGGTGCAGCCCCAGCATTTT
CDR3aa: CASSSDGGVQPQHF

abundance: NA
v_gene: TRBV7-9
j_gene: TRBJ2-7
d_gene: NA
CDR3nt: TGTGCCAGCGGTCTCGGGACCTACGAGCAGTACTTC
CDR3aa: CASGLGTYEQYF

abundance: NA
v_gene: TRBV28
j_gene: TRBJ1-5
d_gene: TRBD1
CDR3nt: TGTGCCAGCAGTTTCGGCAGGGGGAACAATCAGCCCCAGCATTTT
CDR3aa: CASSFGRGNNQPQHF

abundance: NA
v_gene: TRBV28
j_gene: TRBJ2-7
d_gene: TRBD2
CDR3nt: TGTGCCACCCGACTAGCGGGATCCGAGCAGTACTTC
CDR3aa: CATRLAGSEQYF

abundance: NA
v_gene: TRBV2
j_gene: TRBJ2-2
d_gene: NA
CDR3nt: TGTGCCAGCAGTTCAGGGTCCGTAACCGGGGAGCTGTTTTTT
CDR3aa: CASSSGSVTGELFF

abundance: NA
v_gene: TRBV14
j_gene: TRBJ2-1
d_gene: TRBD2
CDR3nt: TGTGCCAGCAGCCAAGATCACTCTAGCGGGAGGGCCCGGGAGCAGTTCTTC
CDR3aa: CASSQDHSSGRAREQFF

abundance: NA
v_gene: TRBV18
j_gene: TRBJ2-7
d_gene: NA
CDR3nt: TGTGCCAGCTCCCCTGATAGGAGCGAGCAGTACTTC
CDR3aa: CASSPDRSEQYF

abundance: NA
v_gene: TRBV6-5
j_gene: TRBJ1-2
d_gene: TRBD1
CDR3nt: TGTGCCAGCGGCGGGAAGGGGGCTAATGGCTACACCTTC
CDR3aa: CASGGKGANGYTF

abundance: once
v_gene: TRBV7-9
j_gene: TRBJ2-7
d_gene: NA
CDR3nt: TGTGCCAGCAGCTTAGGGATCGGCGAGCAGTACTTC
CDR3aa: CASSLGIGEQYF